This entry lists 30 T cell receptor beta chains sequenced from one sample in a study of regulatory T cells in long-lasting Graves disease. CDR3 regions were amplified by Arm-PCR using iRepertoire HTBI primers to build TCR beta libraries. TCRdb ran MiXCR on the multiplex PCR reads and lists one entry per CDR3 protein. The table lists hundreds of thousands of distinct CDR3 sequences, over 15% of them singletons. Sample time point: newly diagnosed GD, antithyroid drugs for less than 3 months. RNA from PBMCs was the source of the TCR library. The sample also formed part of further work on T cells in Graves' hyperthyroidism and ophthalmopathy.

The sequencing used peripheral blood mononuclear cells (PBMCs), collected at new diagnosis, from a patient treated with antithyroid drugs. The receptors stem from a woman aged 30 to 39 with Graves disease.

This clonotype was seen ten or more times. The chain has TRBV7-9 and TRBJ1-2; perhaps TRBD1 as D (6 bases). The CDR3 runs to 14 residues. Trimming left V 1 base short and J 7 bases short, with 13 bases between. Germline CDR1 and CDR2: SEHNR and FQNEAQ (reference sequence). The CDR3 spells CASSLVGQGSGYTF. Here the CDR3 DNA reads TGTGCCAGCAGCTTAGTCGGGCAGGGGTCTGGCTACACCTTC.

This clonotype has ten or more counts. The chain uses TRBV6-2 or TRBV6-3 and TRBJ1-2, with D maybe TRBD1 (5 bases). The V gene lost 5 bases and the J gene lost 6 bases, with 16 bases spanning the gap. Germline V gives CDR1 MNHEY, CDR2 SVGEGT. The length of the CDR3 is 14 residues. The CDR3 nucleotides read TGTGCCAGCAGTCCGACAGCCACGGTTCATGGCTACACCTTC. Its translation: CASSPTATVHGYTF.

This clonotype was recorded many times. The chain links TRBV28 to TRBJ2-1; D could derive from TRBD1 or TRBD2 (5 bases each). The CDR3 loop spans 13 amino acids. V shed 8 bases and J shed 7 bases, with 15 bases lying between them. Germline CDR1 reads MDHEN; CDR2 reads SYDVKM. This chain's CDR3 is CASLGDLLNEQFF. DNA for the CDR3: TGTGCCAGCCTGGGGGACCTCTTGAATGAGCAGTTCTTC.

This clonotype was recorded at least ten times. The chain couples TRBV2 to TRBJ1-1; D not resolved. The V end was cut by 4 bases, the J end by 2 bases, with 8 bases between. The CDR3 loop spans 13 amino acids. From germline, CDR1 is SNHLY and CDR2 FYNNEI. Here the CDR3 reads CASSVWGNTEAFF. The CDR3 coding sequence is TGTGCCAGCAGTGTCTGGGGAAACACTGAAGCTTTCTTT.

CDR3 residues: CASSLEGGGGYEQYF. The CDR3, as DNA: TGTGCCAGCAGCTTAGAAGGGGGCGGAGGGTACGAGCAGTACTTC. The chain uses TRBV7-2 and TRBJ2-7, with D possibly TRBD1 on 7 matching bases. CDR3 length equals 15 residues. In germline, CDR1 is SGHTA, CDR2 FQGNSA. The V end was cut by 1 base, the J end by 4 bases, with 14 bases between.

This clonotype occurred many times. The chain employs TRBV29-1 and TRBJ2-7; D possibly corresponds to TRBD1 (6 bases). The germline V and J ends were trimmed by 4 bases and 2 bases, with 12 bases remaining between them. The CDR3 length is 13 residues. CDR1 and CDR2 (germline): SQVTM, ANQGSEA. The CDR3 spells CSVAYRVAYEQYF. In nucleotides, the CDR3 is TGCAGCGTTGCATACAGGGTGGCCTACGAGCAGTACTTC.

This clonotype was observed a handful of times. The V gene is TRBV6-5, the J gene TRBJ2-7; D tentatively reads TRBD1 or TRBD2 (6 bases each). The CDR3 is 13 residues long. Trimming cost V 0 bases and J 6 bases, with 9 bases left between them. Germline loops: CDR1 MNHEY, CDR2 SVGAGI. The CDR3 DNA sequence: TGTGCCAGCAGTTACTCAGGGGGGCTCGAGCAGTACTTC. Translation: CASSYSGGLEQYF.

This clonotype was seen ten or more times. The chain combines TRBV12-3 or TRBV12-4 with TRBJ2-2; 7 nucleotides line up with TRBD2. The junction had 7 bases not matched to a gene; V was cut back by 5 bases and J by 1 base. This CDR3 comprises 16 residues. In DNA, the CDR3 is TGTGCCAGCAGTCCTGGGACTAACCTGAACACCGGGGAGCTGTTTTTT. Protein: CASSPGTNLNTGELFF.

This clonotype was detected ten times or more. The rearrangement uses TRBV27 and TRBJ2-7; 8 bases line up with TRBD2. Trimming removed 2 bases from V and 0 bases from J; junction bases left unmatched: 6. The germline gives CDR1 MNHEY, CDR2 SMNVEV (reference sequence). The CDR3 is 16 residues long. Here the CDR3 reads CASSLGHAGGSYEQYF. CDR3 sequence (DNA): TGTGCCAGCAGTTTAGGCCATGCGGGAGGCTCCTACGAGCAGTACTTC.

This clonotype was detected ten times or more. The chain recombines TRBV6-1 with TRBJ2-5; weak D call: TRBD2 (6 bases). The CDR3 sequence is 13 residues long. V lost 10 bases, J lost 3 bases, and 15 bases lay in between. Germline V gives CDR1 MNHNS, CDR2 SASEGT. The CDR3 loop is CATTPGRKETQYF. CDR3 in DNA: TGTGCCACGACCCCTGGGAGGAAAGAGACCCAGTACTTC.

Many counts were recorded for this clonotype. The chain employs TRBV20-1 and TRBJ2-7; 8 bases agree with TRBD1. Germline loops: CDR1 DFQATT, CDR2 SNEGSKA (reference sequence). This CDR3 has 14 amino acids. V gave up 6 bases and J gave up 3 bases; unmatched junction bases: 10. CDR3 protein: CSAKPGQADYEQYF. The CDR3 coding sequence is TGCAGTGCAAAACCGGGACAGGCTGACTACGAGCAGTACTTC.

This clonotype came up a few times. The CDR3 region is CASRGTGGISPLHF. CDR3 nucleotides: TGTGCCAGCAGGGGGACAGGGGGCATCTCACCCCTCCACTTT. This chain connects TRBV13 to TRBJ1-6; 12 bases align to TRBD1. Germline V CDR1 and CDR2: PRHDT, FYEKMQ (reference sequence). This CDR3 has 14 residues. V was pared by 6 bases and J by 10 bases, with 4 bases of the junction left unmatched. Combining the CDR3 with reference TRBV13 and TRBJ1-6 gives the whole variable domain AAGVIQSPRHLIKEKRETATLKCYPIPRHDTVYWYQQGPGQDPQFLISFYEKMQSDKGSIPDRFSAQQFSDYHSELNMSSLELGDSALYFCASRGTGGISPLHFGNGTRLTVT.

In this sample, this clonotype turned up many times. The chain uses TRBV14 and TRBJ1-1; perhaps TRBD1 as D (6 bases). CDR1 and CDR2 (germline): SGHDN, FVKESK. This CDR3 comprises 15 residues. Trimming took 3 bases from V and 0 from J, leaving 11 bases between them. CDR3 residues: CASSQAGALNTEAFF. As DNA, the CDR3 is TGTGCCAGCAGCCAGGCAGGGGCGCTGAACACTGAAGCTTTCTTT.

The rearrangement joins TRBV9 to TRBJ2-2; D assignment may be TRBD1 or TRBD2 (5 bases each). This CDR3 region has 16 residues. Looked up from germline, CDR1 is SGDLS and CDR2 is YYNGEE. Trimming stripped 4 bases from V and 5 bases from J, with 18 bases between. This CDR3 reads CASSPGDLPPTGELFF. The CDR3 bases are TGTGCCAGCAGCCCTGGGGACCTACCTCCAACCGGGGAGCTGTTTTTT.

V gene TRBV5-1 combines with J gene TRBJ1-6; 9 bases are shared with TRBD1. The CDR3 runs to 15 residues. The V segment lost 4 bases and the J segment 10 bases; nucleotides outside the gene matches: 9. Per germline, CDR1 SGHRS and CDR2 YFSETQ. The CDR3 spells CASSPSTGGKSPLHF. CDR3 nucleotide sequence: TGCGCCAGCAGCCCCTCGACAGGGGGAAAGTCACCCCTCCACTTT. Full variable domain (remainder filled in from reference TRBV5-1 and TRBJ1-6): KAGVTQTPRYLIKTRGQQVTLSCSPISGHRSVSWYQQTPGQGLQFLFEYFSETQRNKGNFPGRFSGRQFSNSRSEMNVSTLELGDSALYLCASSPSTGGKSPLHFGNGTRLTVT.

The V gene is TRBV10-3, the J gene TRBJ1-5; D is possibly TRBD1 (6 bases). The germline V and J ends were trimmed by 6 bases and 0 bases, with 15 bases remaining between them. Per germline, CDR1 ENHRY and CDR2 SYGVKD. This CDR3 has 16 amino acids. The CDR3 loop reads CAIRISQGYSNQPQHF. The CDR3 DNA sequence: TGTGCCATCAGGATTTCACAGGGCTATAGCAATCAGCCCCAGCATTTT.

The J gene is TRBJ2-1, the V gene TRBV20-1; 14 nucleotides align to TRBD2. Germline V gene data show CDR1 as DFQATT and CDR2 as SNEGSKA (reference sequence). The CDR3 is 19 residues long. Trimming removed 0 bases from V and 6 bases from J; junction bases left unmatched: 13. Here the CDR3 reads CSARDGPGTSGSRLNEQFF. The CDR3 nucleotides read TGCAGTGCTAGAGACGGTCCCGGGACTAGCGGGAGCAGACTCAATGAGCAGTTCTTC.

The chain recombines TRBV12-3 or TRBV12-4 with TRBJ1-2, with TRBD1 matching 7 bases. V lost 2 bases and J lost 9; bases outside the gene matches: 18. The CDR3 extends over 17 amino acids. CDR3 coding DNA: TGTGCCAGCAGTTTAAGGGGATTAACGACAGGGAGATTTAGCTACACCTTC. Translated, it gives CASSLRGLTTGRFSYTF.

The chain recombines TRBV29-1 with TRBJ2-1; 10 bases align to TRBD2. This CDR3 spans 16 amino acids. The germline V gene has CDR1 SQVTM and CDR2 ANQGSEA. V shed 7 bases and J 4 bases; nucleotides not matched to a gene: 13. CDR3 DNA sequence: TGCAGCGCCCGAGCCGATCTAGCGGGAGCTTACAATGAGCAGTTCTTC. Protein product: CSARADLAGAYNEQFF.

V usage is TRBV12-3 or TRBV12-4 and J usage is TRBJ1-2, with TRBD1 as a possible D gene (5 bases). Trimming removed 8 bases at V and 8 bases at J, with 27 bases between. This CDR3 is built from 16 residues. DNA of the CDR3: TGTGCCAGCGGGTCTTACGGGACGCTCCTTAATTTCGGCTACACCTTC. Amino acid sequence: CASGSYGTLLNFGYTF.

There are a few counts of this clonotype. This may be a read error, as it is one base from a much larger clone. The V call is TRBV4-1, the J call TRBJ2-7; no clear D gene. CDR1 is MGHRA and CDR2 is YSYEKL in the germline V gene. The length of the CDR3 is 15 residues. CDR3 DNA: TGCGCCAGCAGCCCTACCTGGATCCTCTCCTACGAGCTGTACTTC. Amino acids: CASSPTWILSYELYF.

The chain is built from TRBV9 and TRBJ1-3; D remains unclear. The germline V gene has CDR1 SGDLS and CDR2 YYNGEE. The V gene lost 4 bases and the J gene lost 2 bases, with 10 bases spanning the gap. This CDR3 is built from 14 residues. This chain's CDR3 is CASSPHGAGNTIYF. CDR3 DNA: TGTGCCAGCAGCCCACATGGGGCTGGAAACACCATATATTTT.

This clonotype has at least ten counts. CDR3 loop: CASSYYVSSEQYF. CDR3 sequence (DNA): TGTGCCAGCAGTTACTATGTGAGTTCCGAGCAGTACTTC. The J gene is TRBJ2-7, the V gene TRBV6-5; D is unclear. CDR1 MNHEY and CDR2 SVGAGI come from the germline V gene. The length of the CDR3 is 13 residues. The V end was cut by 1 base, the J end by 6 bases, with 10 bases between.

This rearrangement joins TRBV7-8 to TRBJ1-5; D is unclear. The V gene lost 0 bases and the J gene lost 9 bases, with 18 bases spanning the gap. Per germline, CDR1 SGHVS and CDR2 FQNEAQ. The CDR3 consists of 16 residues. CDR3 amino acids: CASSLAETQQRWPQHF. CDR3 coding DNA: TGTGCCAGCAGCTTAGCTGAGACCCAGCAACGTTGGCCCCAGCATTTT.

This clonotype was recorded a few times. The rearrangement uses TRBV6-1 and TRBJ1-2; possibly TRBD1 for D (6 bases). Trimming pared 8 bases from V and 6 bases from J, leaving 13 bases between. The CDR3 contains 12 residues. Germline CDR1 is MNHNS and CDR2 is SASEGT. The CDR3 region is CASYRVEDGYTF. In DNA form, the CDR3 reads TGTGCCAGCTACAGGGTTGAGGATGGCTACACCTTC.

This clonotype was detected only a few times. The CDR3 reads CASSQFNRGHNEQFF. CDR3 DNA sequence: TGCGCCAGCAGCCAATTCAACAGGGGACACAATGAGCAGTTCTTC. The chain links TRBV4-1 to TRBJ2-1; 7 bases fit TRBD1. With 2 bases clipped from V and 5 bases from J, the junction kept 6 bases outside the gene matches. Per the germline V gene, CDR1 is MGHRA and CDR2 is YSYEKL. The CDR3 has 15 residues.

This clonotype was counted ten times or more. The J gene is TRBJ2-7, the V gene TRBV2; no clear D gene. The CDR3 is 15 amino acids. Trimming left V 2 bases short and J 0 bases short, with 11 bases between. CDR1 is SNHLY and CDR2 is FYNNEI in the germline V gene. CDR3 DNA sequence: TGTGCCAGCAGTGAACTTACTACGAGCTCCTACGAGCAGTACTTC. This codes for CASSELTTSSYEQYF.

This clonotype has ten or more counts. V gene TRBV12-3 or TRBV12-4 combines with J gene TRBJ2-7, with D maybe TRBD2 (5 bases). V was cut by 5 bases and J by 5 bases, with 19 bases left in between. This CDR3 comprises 15 residues. The CDR3 DNA reads as TGTGCCAGCAGTGCCCCCTCTTCGGGGTCGGACGAGCAGTACTTC. Protein: CASSAPSSGSDEQYF.

At least ten counts were recorded for this clonotype. The chain recombines TRBV20-1 with TRBJ2-1; tentative D call: TRBD1 (6 bases). Trimming pared 0 bases from V and 2 bases from J, leaving 20 bases between. The CDR3 runs to 18 residues. Per germline, CDR1 DFQATT and CDR2 SNEGSKA (reference sequence). Written as DNA, the CDR3 is TGCAGTGCTAGAGATCCTACAGGGAAGGGGGTTACCTACAATGAGCAGTTCTTC. Translated: CSARDPTGKGVTYNEQFF.

A word on this clonotype: Mismatch with germline at one junction end may stem from a read error. The chain recombines TRBV3-1 with TRBJ2-5; 11 nucleotides align to TRBD2. This CDR3 contains 20 residues. CDR1 LGHDT and CDR2 YNNKEL come from the germline V gene (reference sequence). The CDR3 region is CASSQERLAGGYSAREYASF. The CDR3 nucleotides are TGTGCCAGCAGCCAAGAAAGGCTAGCGGGGGGATATTCGGCAAGAGAATATGCAAGTTTC.